The clone carrying this TCR beta chain showed up many times. No antigen is known for it. Using its own MiXCR run on the reads, TCRdb lists one record per CDR3 protein. The table records about 200,000 distinct CDR3 sequences, about a tenth of them present only once. This entry is derived from a study of T cell repertoires in cytomegalovirus infection. Notes on the study in general: Pooled public TCR beta family frequency picked out CMV carriers with the relevant HLA.

This receptor was obtained from a human donor in good health (CMV status not recorded). Some clones in this sample may be carry-over from other donors' samples. Specimen: PBMCs.

DNA of the CDR3: TGTGCCAGCAACGATGCAACTAATGAAAAACTGTTTTTT. The encoded protein is CASNDATNEKLFF. The chain combines TRBV28 with TRBJ1-4; D is undetermined. From germline, CDR1 is MDHEN and CDR2 SYDVKM. Between the trimmed V and J ends, which lost 7 bases and 0 bases, there was a span of 6 bases. The CDR3 contains 13 residues.